A single sample is the source of the 23 T cell receptor beta chains below, sequenced in a study of T cells in tuberculosis. Sequenced by immunoSEQ multiplex PCR; TCRdb stores in-frame clones only, minus some. The table lists 35,000 to 55,000 clones, 90% to 95% of them singletons, with about 1.8% in the top ten. The sequencing sample was made of PBMCs. Receptors originate from a donor aged 10-29 years with latent tuberculosis or without tuberculosis infection. Some clones in this sample may be carry-over from other donors' samples.

The chain is built from TRBV4-2 and TRBJ2-6, with a possible D match to TRBD1 (5 bases). V was cut by 1 base and J by 0 bases, with 10 bases left in between. The CDR3 totals 17 residues. Germline V gene data show CDR1 as LGHNA and CDR2 as YNFKEQ. CDR3 sequence reads: CASSQGGRTSGANVLTF. The CDR3 nucleotides are TGTGCCAGCAGCCAAGGGGGCAGGACCTCTGGGGCCAACGTCCTGACTTTC.

The chain links TRBV7-6 to TRBJ2-1, with 7 bases that match TRBD1. This CDR3 region has 19 residues. Germline CDR1 is SGHVS and CDR2 is FNYEAQ. The V gene end was trimmed by 4 bases and the J gene end by 1 base; junction bases not matched to a gene: 16. CDR3 nucleotide sequence: TGTGCCAGCAGCTCCACCCAATACCCGGGACAGCCATCCTACAATGAGCAGTTCTTC. Translated, it gives CASSSTQYPGQPSYNEQFF.

The gene calls are TRBV30 and TRBJ1-1; D not resolved. V lost 2 bases, J lost 6 bases, and 10 bases lay in between. The V gene's germline CDR1 is GTSNPN and CDR2 SVGIG (reference sequence). The CDR3 contains 12 residues. The CDR3: CAWSLTGAEAFF. CDR3 in DNA: TGTGCCTGGAGTCTTACCGGGGCTGAAGCTTTCTTT.

This clone occurred once. The chain links TRBV27 to TRBJ2-7, with 7 nucleotides matching TRBD1. The V gene's germline CDR1 is MNHEY and CDR2 SMNVEV (reference sequence). The ends lost 3 bases at V and 2 bases at J; junction bases unmatched: 13. CDR3 length equals 17 residues. The CDR3 DNA sequence: TGTGCCAGCAGTTTTTCCGCAGGGGGATTACCGACCTACGAGCAGTACTTC. Translating gives CASSFSAGGLPTYEQYF.

This clone was counted only a few times. The rearrangement uses TRBV19 and TRBJ1-2; no firm D call. V lost 0 bases to trimming and J lost 4 bases, with 9 bases between them. Per the germline V gene, CDR1 is LNHDA and CDR2 is SQIVND (reference sequence). The length of the CDR3 is 14 residues. As DNA, the CDR3 is TGTGCCAGTAGTATAGATCAGTCCGTCTATGGCTACACCTTC. Its protein is CASSIDQSVYGYTF.

The chain is built from TRBV4-1 and TRBJ2-1; D perhaps matches TRBD2 (5 bases). Germline loops: CDR1 MGHRA, CDR2 YSYEKL. Trimming took off 1 base at V and 5 bases at J, with 9 bases between the two ends. The CDR3 consists of 14 residues. CDR3 nucleotides: TGCGCCAGCAGCCAAGCTTCGACTAACAATGAGCAGTTCTTC. Amino acids: CASSQASTNNEQFF.

The chain is built from TRBV29-1 and TRBJ2-1, with 11 bases that match TRBD2. The CDR3 contains 13 residues. The V segment lost 4 bases and the J segment 7 bases; nucleotides outside the gene matches: 3. Germline V gene lookup returns CDR1 SQVTM and CDR2 ANQGSEA. The chain's CDR3 is CSVVLAGGNEQFF. Here the CDR3 DNA reads TGCAGCGTTGTTCTAGCGGGAGGAAATGAGCAGTTCTTC.

The chain recombines TRBV28 with TRBJ1-5, with 8 bases lining up with TRBD1. Per germline, CDR1 MDHEN and CDR2 SYDVKM. V was pared by 6 bases and J by 5 bases, with 12 bases of the junction left unmatched. The CDR3 length is 16 residues. The CDR3 sequence is CASRYIPQGADQPQHF. The CDR3 DNA reads TGTGCCAGCAGGTACATACCCCAGGGGGCCGATCAGCCCCAGCATTTT.

The chain joins TRBV19 to TRBJ2-1; no firm D call. Germline V CDR1 and CDR2: LNHDA, SQIVND (reference sequence). The germline V and J ends were trimmed by 10 bases and 10 bases, with 20 bases remaining between them. The CDR3 runs to 13 residues. The CDR3 is CATREVNTWEQFF. CDR3 coding DNA: TGTGCCACTCGAGAGGTTAACACTTGGGAGCAGTTCTTC. Using reference TRBV19 and TRBJ2-1 for the parts outside the CDR3, the full variable domain is DGGITQSPKYLFRKEGQNVTLSCEQNLNHDAMYWYRQDPGQGLRLIYYSQIVNDFQKGDIAEGYSVSREKKESFPLTVTSAQKNPTAFYLCATREVNTWEQFFGPGTRLTVL.

This chain joins TRBV7-2 and TRBJ2-3; D not resolved. Trimming took 1 base from V and 6 from J, leaving 8 bases between them. This CDR3 contains 13 residues. Germline V CDR1 and CDR2: SGHTA, FQGNSA. CDR3 in amino acids: CASSLVGWDTQYF. The CDR3, as DNA: TGTGCCAGCAGCTTAGTTGGCTGGGATACGCAGTATTTT.

In its sample, this clone was seen a few times. Written as DNA, the CDR3 is TGCGCCAGCAGCTCGGGACAGCAAGCTAACTATGGCTACACCTTC. This gives the protein CASSSGQQANYGYTF. The chain combines TRBV5-1 with TRBJ1-2; 7 positions agree with TRBD1. V lost 3 bases and J lost 0; bases outside the gene matches: 5. The germline V gene has CDR1 SGHRS and CDR2 YFSETQ. The CDR3 has 15 residues. Using reference TRBV5-1 and TRBJ1-2 for the parts outside the CDR3, the full variable domain is KAGVTQTPRYLIKTRGQQVTLSCSPISGHRSVSWYQQTPGQGLQFLFEYFSETQRNKGNFPGRFSGRQFSNSRSEMNVSTLELGDSALYLCASSSGQQANYGYTFGSGTRLTVV.

The J gene is TRBJ1-1, the V gene TRBV29-1, with 8 bases fitting TRBD1. The CDR3 contains 14 residues. Germline V gene data show CDR1 as SQVTM and CDR2 as ANQGSEA. V trimming: 7 bases; J trimming: 5 bases; junction bases outside the gene matches: 12. The CDR3: CSALNTGGPTEAFF. As DNA, the CDR3 is TGCAGCGCGCTTAATACAGGGGGTCCGACTGAAGCTTTCTTT.

The V and J genes are TRBV27 and TRBJ1-5, with D perhaps TRBD1 (5 bases). V lost 8 bases and J lost 2, with 10 bases in between. The length of the CDR3 is 13 residues. CDR1 and CDR2 (germline): MNHEY, SMNVEV (reference sequence). As DNA, the CDR3 is TGTGCCAGCGGGACTATGGGCAATCAGCCCCAGCATTTT. Amino acids: CASGTMGNQPQHF.

The chain is built from TRBV10-3 and TRBJ1-1; D is uncertain. V lost 0 bases and J lost 0, with 8 bases in between. Germline V lookup: CDR1 ENHRY, CDR2 SYGVKD. The CDR3 is 15 amino acids. The CDR3 bases are TGTGCCATCAGTGAGTCGCAGATCATGAACACTGAAGCTTTCTTT. This gives the protein CAISESQIMNTEAFF.

The V gene is TRBV10-1, the J gene TRBJ1-1, with D unresolved. This CDR3 comprises 14 residues. Germline loops: CDR1 WNHNN, CDR2 SYGVQD (reference sequence). The V gene lost 4 bases and the J gene lost 4 bases, with 13 bases spanning the gap. CDR3 bases: TGCGCCAGCAGTGGGGCAGTCATAGGCACTGAAGCTTTCTTT. This sequence encodes CASSGAVIGTEAFF.

DNA for the CDR3: TGTGCCAGCAGCTTATTGGAGAATGAGCAGTTCTTC. Its translation is CASSLLENEQFF. V is TRBV7-3 and J is TRBJ2-1; no firm D call. Germline V CDR1 and CDR2: SGHTA, FQGTGA. This CDR3 is 12 amino acids long. Trimming removed 2 bases at V and 7 bases at J, with 6 bases between.

The table lists this clone with a count of one. The chain links TRBV6-5 to TRBJ2-3, with D unresolved. CDR3 size: 14 residues. The V and J ends lost 6 bases and 0 bases respectively, with 10 bases between them. Germline values: CDR1 MNHEY, CDR2 SVGAGI. CDR3 nucleotides: TGTGCCAGCAGCCGCGCCCCTAGCACAGATACGCAGTATTTT. Its protein product is CASSRAPSTDTQYF.

The V gene is TRBV4-3, the J gene TRBJ1-2, with D hard to call. The CDR3 consists of 14 residues. Trimming removed 3 bases at V and 7 bases at J, with 15 bases between. Germline CDR1 reads LGHNA; CDR2 reads YSLEER. DNA for the CDR3: TGCGCCAGCAGCCATCGGGGTTTTACGGGTGGCTACACCTTC. This gives the protein CASSHRGFTGGYTF.

The chain joins TRBV28 to TRBJ1-5; 9 nucleotides line up with TRBD1. After removal of 5 bases from V and 0 bases from J, the junction contained 11 bases not matched to a gene. This CDR3 is 18 amino acids long. Germline CDR1 is MDHEN and CDR2 is SYDVKM. CDR3 DNA: TGTGCCAGCAGTCCTCCGGGACAGGGACCTTATAGCAATCAGCCCCAGCATTTT. This codes for CASSPPGQGPYSNQPQHF.

The chain couples TRBV13 to TRBJ1-1; D is uncertain. Germline-derived CDR1 and CDR2 are PRHDT and FYEKMQ (reference sequence). V was trimmed by 2 bases and J by 1 base, leaving 5 bases between them. The CDR3 is 13 amino acids. The CDR3 loop is CASSLTGNTEAFF. The CDR3 coding sequence is TGTGCCAGCAGCTTAACGGGGAACACTGAAGCTTTCTTT.

CDR3 coding DNA: TGTGCCAGCAGCCCCGGACAGACCCCGTACAATGAGCAGTTCTTC. This codes for CASSPGQTPYNEQFF. The J gene is TRBJ2-1, the V gene TRBV27, with D perhaps matching TRBD1 (6 bases). Looked up from germline, CDR1 is MNHEY and CDR2 is SMNVEV (reference sequence). The CDR3 contains 15 residues. Trimming shortened V by 6 bases and J by 4 bases, and 16 bases separated the two germline ends.

The chain carries TRBV10-3 and TRBJ1-2; D uncertain. Between the trimmed V and J ends, which lost 6 bases and 2 bases, there was a span of 7 bases. Germline CDR1 and CDR2: ENHRY and SYGVKD. CDR3 length equals 12 residues. CDR3 sequence reads: CAISLENYGYTF. The CDR3 DNA sequence: TGTGCCATCAGCTTGGAGAACTATGGCTACACCTTC.

The chain combines TRBV5-1 with TRBJ2-1; 11 bases fit TRBD2. The CDR3 length is 16 residues. The V segment lost 4 bases and the J segment 0 bases; nucleotides outside the gene matches: 3. CDR1 and CDR2 (germline): SGHRS, YFSETQ. The DNA for the CDR3 is TGCGCCAGCAGCCCCGGACTAGCGGGCTCCTACAATGAGCAGTTCTTC. It codes for CASSPGLAGSYNEQFF.